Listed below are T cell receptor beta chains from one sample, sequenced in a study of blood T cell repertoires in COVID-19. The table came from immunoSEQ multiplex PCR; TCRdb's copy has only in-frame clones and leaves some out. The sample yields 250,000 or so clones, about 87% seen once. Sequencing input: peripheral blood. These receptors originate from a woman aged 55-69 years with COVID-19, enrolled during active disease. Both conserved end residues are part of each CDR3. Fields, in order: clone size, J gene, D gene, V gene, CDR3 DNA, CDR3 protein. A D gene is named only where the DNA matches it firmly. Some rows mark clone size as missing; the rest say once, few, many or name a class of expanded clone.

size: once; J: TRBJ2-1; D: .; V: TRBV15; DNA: TGTGCCACCAGCAGAGATACCCCGGGACTCAATCAGCGGAATGAGCAGTTCTTC; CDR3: CATSRDTPGLNQRNEQFF
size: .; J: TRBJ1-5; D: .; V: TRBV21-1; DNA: TGTGCCAGCAGCAAAAACCGGGACACCAATCAGCCCCAGCATTTT; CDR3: CASSKNRDTNQPQHF
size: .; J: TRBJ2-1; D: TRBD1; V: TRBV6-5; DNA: TGTGCCAGCAGTTCGGACAGGGGGCCCTACAATGAGCAGTTCTTC; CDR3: CASSSDRGPYNEQFF
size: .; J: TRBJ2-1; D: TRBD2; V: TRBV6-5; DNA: TGTGTAGCGGGTCTCAATGAGCAGTTCTTC; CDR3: CVAGLNEQFF
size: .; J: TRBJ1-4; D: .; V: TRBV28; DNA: TGTGCCAGCAGTTTACCCAGAACTAATGAAAAACTGTTTTTT; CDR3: CASSLPRTNEKLFF
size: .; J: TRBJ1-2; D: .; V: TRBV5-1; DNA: TGCGCCAGCAGCGCGGACAGTAACTATGGCTACACCTTC; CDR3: CASSADSNYGYTF
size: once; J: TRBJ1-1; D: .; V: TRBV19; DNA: TGTGCCAGTAGGGACAGAGGGGACACTGAAGCTTTCTTT; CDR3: CASRDRGDTEAFF
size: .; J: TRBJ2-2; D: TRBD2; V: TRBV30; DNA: TGTGCCTGGAGTGTACGTGGGGGGGGAGGCACCGGGGAGCTGTTTTTT; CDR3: CAWSVRGGGGTGELFF
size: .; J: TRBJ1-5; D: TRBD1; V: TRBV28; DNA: TGTGCCAGCACCCTGACAGGGTTAGATCAGCCCCAGCATTTT; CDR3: CASTLTGLDQPQHF
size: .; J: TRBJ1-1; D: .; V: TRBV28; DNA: TGTGCCAGCTACCCCCCGCTCCCCAACAGGACTGAAGCTTTCTTT; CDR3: CASYPPLPNRTEAFF
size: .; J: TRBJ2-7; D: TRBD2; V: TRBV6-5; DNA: TGTGCCAGCAGTTACCGGGCTAGCGGGTACGAGCAGTACTTC; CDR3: CASSYRASGYEQYF
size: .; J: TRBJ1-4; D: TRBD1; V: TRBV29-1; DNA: TGCAGCGTCGCCCAGGGGGCTGATGAAAAACTGTTTTTT; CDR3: CSVAQGADEKLFF
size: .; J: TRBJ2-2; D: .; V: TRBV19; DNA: TGTGCCAGTAAGGGGTCGCGGGGAGGTATCAAGAACACCGGGGAGCTGTTTTTT; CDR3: CASKGSRGGIKNTGELFF
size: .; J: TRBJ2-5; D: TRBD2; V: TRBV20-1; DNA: TGCAGTGGTGGGAGGGGAGAGACCCAGTACTTC; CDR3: CSGGRGETQYF
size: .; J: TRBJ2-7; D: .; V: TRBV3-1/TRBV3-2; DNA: TGTGCCAGCAGCCAAAAGACAGCCTCCTACGAGCAGTACTTC; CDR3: CASSQKTASYEQYF
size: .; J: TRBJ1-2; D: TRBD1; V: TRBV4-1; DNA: TGCGCCAGCAGCCATAAGACAGGGGGCTACTATGGCTACACCTTC; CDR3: CASSHKTGGYYGYTF
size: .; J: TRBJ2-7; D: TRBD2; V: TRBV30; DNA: TGTGCCTGGAGGGTAGCGGGGGCCTCCTACGAGCAGTACTTC; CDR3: CAWRVAGASYEQYF
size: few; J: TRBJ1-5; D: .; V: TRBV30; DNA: TGTGCCTCTTCGGAGGGAGAGGATCAGCCCCAGCATTTT; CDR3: CASSEGEDQPQHF
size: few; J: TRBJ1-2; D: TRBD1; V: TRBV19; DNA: TGTGCCAGTAGAAACCGGGACAGGGGTCAAAACTATGGCTACACCTTC; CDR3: CASRNRDRGQNYGYTF
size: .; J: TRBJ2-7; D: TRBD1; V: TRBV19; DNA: TGTGCCAGTAGTCCTGACCGGGACAGCTACGAGCAGCAGTACTTC; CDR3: CASSPDRDSYEQQYF
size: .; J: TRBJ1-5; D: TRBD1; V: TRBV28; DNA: TGTGCCAGCAGTTTACCGCAGGGGGCGGAGAATCAGCCCCAGCATTTT; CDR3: CASSLPQGAENQPQHF
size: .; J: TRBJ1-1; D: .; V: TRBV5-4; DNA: TGTGCCAGCAGCCCGTTCGTCCTGGCACAGGGTGAAGCTTTCTTT; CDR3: CASSPFVLAQGEAFF
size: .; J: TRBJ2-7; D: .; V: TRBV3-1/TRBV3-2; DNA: TGTGCCAGCAGCCCCCCCTGGCACACAGGGTGGTACGAGCAGTACTTC; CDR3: CASSPPWHTGWYEQYF
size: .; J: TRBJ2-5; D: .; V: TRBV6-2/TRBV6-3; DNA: TGTGCCAGCAGTTATCACGGTCCGGAAGAGACCCAGTACTTC; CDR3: CASSYHGPEETQYF
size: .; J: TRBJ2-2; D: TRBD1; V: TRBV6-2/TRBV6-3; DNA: TGTGCCAGCAGTTACTCGCGCAGGGGGACGAACACCGGGGAGCTGTTTTTT; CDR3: CASSYSRRGTNTGELFF
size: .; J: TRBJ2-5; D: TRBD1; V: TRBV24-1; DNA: TGTGCCACCAGGGGGACAGGGAGCGACCAAGAGACCCAGTACTTC; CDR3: CATRGTGSDQETQYF
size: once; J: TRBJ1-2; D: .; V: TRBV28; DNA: TGTGCCAGCAGAACAGACCCCAACTATGGCTACACCTTC; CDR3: CASRTDPNYGYTF
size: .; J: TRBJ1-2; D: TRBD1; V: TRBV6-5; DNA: TGTGCCAGCACTCTATCGGGACAGGGGGACTATGGCTACACCTTC; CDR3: CASTLSGQGDYGYTF
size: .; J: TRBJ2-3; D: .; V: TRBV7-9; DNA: TGTGCCAGCAGCTTCGGTAGGACTGCTAGCACAGATACGCAGTATTTT; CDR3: CASSFGRTASTDTQYF
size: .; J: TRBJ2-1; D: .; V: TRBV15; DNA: TGTGCCACCAGCCTCGCGGGTTATGGGTACAATGAGCAGTTCTTC; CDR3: CATSLAGYGYNEQFF
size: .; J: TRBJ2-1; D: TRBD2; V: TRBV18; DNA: TGTGCCAGCTCACTCGGACTAGCGGGAGGGGAGGACGAGCAGTTCTTC; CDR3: CASSLGLAGGEDEQFF
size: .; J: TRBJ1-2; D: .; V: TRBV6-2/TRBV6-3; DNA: TGTGCCAGCAGTTACGGTCTGGGCAGCTATGGCTACACCTTC; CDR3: CASSYGLGSYGYTF
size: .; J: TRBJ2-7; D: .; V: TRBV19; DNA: TGTGCCAGTAGTCCAGGTTCCTACGAGCAGTACTTC; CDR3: CASSPGSYEQYF
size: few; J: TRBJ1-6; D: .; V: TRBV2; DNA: TGTGCCAGCAGTAAAACCGGGACAAGGGATTCACCCCTCCACTTT; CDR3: CASSKTGTRDSPLHF
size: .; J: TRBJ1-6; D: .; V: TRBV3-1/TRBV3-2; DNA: TGTGCCAGCAGCCAAACGGGGGGGCAGGGTAATTCACCCCTCCACTTT; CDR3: CASSQTGGQGNSPLHF
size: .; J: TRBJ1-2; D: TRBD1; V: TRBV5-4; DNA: TGTGCCAGCAGCTTATACCGGGACAGGGGAAAACTCCACACCTTC; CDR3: CASSLYRDRGKLHTF
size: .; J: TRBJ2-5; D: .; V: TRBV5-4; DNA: TGTGCCAGCAGTGAGGGGAGGGGGGTTAGAGAGACCCAGTACTTC; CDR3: CASSEGRGVRETQYF
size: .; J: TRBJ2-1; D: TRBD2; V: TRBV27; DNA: TGTGCCAGCAGTTTATCGAAGCGCCCCGGGACTAGCGGGAGCTCCTACAATGAGCAGTTCTTC; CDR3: CASSLSKRPGTSGSSYNEQFF
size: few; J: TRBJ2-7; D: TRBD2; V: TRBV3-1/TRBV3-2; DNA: TGTGCCAGCAGCCAAGGCAGACTAGCGGGAGGCGAGCAGTACTTC; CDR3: CASSQGRLAGGEQYF
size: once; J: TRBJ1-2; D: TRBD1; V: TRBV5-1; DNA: TGCGCCAGCAGCTTGGGACAGGGGGGCTATGGCTACACCTTC; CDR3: CASSLGQGGYGYTF
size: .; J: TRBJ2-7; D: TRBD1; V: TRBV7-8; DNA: TGTGCCAGCAGCTTAGCCGAGACAGGGGGGTACGAGCAGTACTTC; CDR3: CASSLAETGGYEQYF
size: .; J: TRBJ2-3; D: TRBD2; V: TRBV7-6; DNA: TGTGCCAGCACCGCCTTAGCGGGAGGGCCAGATACGCAGTATTTT; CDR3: CASTALAGGPDTQYF
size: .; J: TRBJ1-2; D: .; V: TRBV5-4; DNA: TGTGCCAGCAGCTTTCAGGGACAACTAAATGGCTACACCTTC; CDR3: CASSFQGQLNGYTF
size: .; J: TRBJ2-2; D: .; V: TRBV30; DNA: TGTGCCTGGAGTGTAATGCCAGGGCGGACCGGGGAGCTGTTTTTT; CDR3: CAWSVMPGRTGELFF
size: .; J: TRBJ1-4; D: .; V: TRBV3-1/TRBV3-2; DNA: TGTGCCAGCAGCCAAGTTTGGCGGAGCGAAAAACTGTTTTTT; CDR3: CASSQVWRSEKLFF
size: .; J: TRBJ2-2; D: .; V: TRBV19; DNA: TGTGCCAGTAGTATACACGGGGAGCTGTTTTTT; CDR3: CASSIHGELFF
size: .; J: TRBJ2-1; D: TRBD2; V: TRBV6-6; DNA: TGTGCCAGCAGTCCATTCTATAGCGGGAGCTCGGACAATGAGCAGTTCTTC; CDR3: CASSPFYSGSSDNEQFF
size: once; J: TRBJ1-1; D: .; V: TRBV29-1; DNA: TGCAGCGGGGGAGTTGGGGCCTGGAACACTGAAGCTTTCTTT; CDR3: CSGGVGAWNTEAFF
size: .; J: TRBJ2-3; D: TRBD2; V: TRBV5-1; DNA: TGCGCCAGCAGCCTCCCGTCGGTACCGGGGGGAGATACGCAGTATTTT; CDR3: CASSLPSVPGGDTQYF
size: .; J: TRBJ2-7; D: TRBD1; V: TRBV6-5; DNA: TGTGCCAGCAGGACGGGTCACAGGGGCACCTACGAGCAGTACTTC; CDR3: CASRTGHRGTYEQYF
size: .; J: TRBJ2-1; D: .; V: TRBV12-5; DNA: TGTGCTAGTGGCCTACAGGTCAGTGACTCCTACAATGAGCAGTTCTTC; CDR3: CASGLQVSDSYNEQFF
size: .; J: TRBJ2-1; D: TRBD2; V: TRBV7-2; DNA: TGTGCCAGCAGCTTAGGTTTAGCGGGACGGTACAATGAGCAGTTCTTC; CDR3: CASSLGLAGRYNEQFF
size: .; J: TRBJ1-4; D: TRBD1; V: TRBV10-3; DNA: TGTGCCATCAGTGACACAGGGGCTGAAAAACTGTTTTTT; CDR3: CAISDTGAEKLFF
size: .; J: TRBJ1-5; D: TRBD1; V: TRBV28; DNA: TGTGCCAGCAGCATCGGGACAGGGTGGTTTGGGGCCCAGCATTTT; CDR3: CASSIGTGWFGAQHF